This TCR beta chain was obtained from a study of T cells in Graves' hyperthyroidism and ophthalmopathy. RNA transcripts were the template for amplifying TCR beta CDR3 regions. When the TCR CDR3 underwent first-round RT-PCR, the HTBI primer set was used. MiXCR was run by TCRdb on the multiplex PCR reads, yielding one entry per CDR3 protein. The table shows more than 350,000 distinct CDR3 sequences, with 17% occurring only once. The V gene's germline CDR1 is SGHNT and CDR2 YENEEA. Germline trimming cut 0 bases from V and 2 bases from J; bases unmatched to any gene: 11. The CDR3 runs 19 residues. The rearrangement uses TRBV11-3 and TRBJ1-5; TRBD1 matches 9 bases. The clonotype comes from a woman aged 30 to 39 with Graves' hyperthyroidism that later progressed to Graves' ophthalmopathy. The specimen was blood. In DNA form, the CDR3 reads TGTGCCAGCAGCTTAGACGGGACAGGGATTAAGGATGGCAATCAGCCCCAGCATTTT. Residues: CASSLDGTGIKDGNQPQHF.